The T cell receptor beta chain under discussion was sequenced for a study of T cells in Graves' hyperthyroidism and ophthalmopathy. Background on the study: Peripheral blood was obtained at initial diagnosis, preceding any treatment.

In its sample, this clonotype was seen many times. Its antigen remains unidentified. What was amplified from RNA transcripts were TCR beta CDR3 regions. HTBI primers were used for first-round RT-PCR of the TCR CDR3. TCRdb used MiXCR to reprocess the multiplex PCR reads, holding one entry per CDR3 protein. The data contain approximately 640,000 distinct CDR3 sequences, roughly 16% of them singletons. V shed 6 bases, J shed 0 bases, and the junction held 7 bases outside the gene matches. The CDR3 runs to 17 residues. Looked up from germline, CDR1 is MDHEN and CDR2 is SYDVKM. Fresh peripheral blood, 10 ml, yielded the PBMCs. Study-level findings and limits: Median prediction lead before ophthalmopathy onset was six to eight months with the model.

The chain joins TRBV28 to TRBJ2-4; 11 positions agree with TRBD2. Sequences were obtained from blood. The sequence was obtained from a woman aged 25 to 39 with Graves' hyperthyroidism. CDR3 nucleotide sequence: TGTGCCAGCAGGTCAACTAGCGGGGGACTAGCCAAAAACATTCAGTACTTC. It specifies CASRSTSGGLAKNIQYF.